This T cell receptor (beta chain) was recovered during a study of post-analysis software for immune sequencing data. Study-wide context: Relapsing-remitting, secondary progressive and progressive-relapsing multiple sclerosis courses were included.

Details on this clonotype: Its specificity is unknown.

Germline CDR1 and CDR2: MNHEY and SVGAGI. The V and J ends lost 7 bases and 0 bases respectively, with 13 bases between them. CDR3 size: 15 residues. Built from TCR beta cDNA, the libraries had unique molecular identifiers in them. TCRdb recomputed calls from the PCR reads with MiXCR, one row per CDR3 protein. The table has almost 700,000 distinct CDR3 sequences, approximately 60% seen once. Study-wide results and caveats: Diversity measured as normalized Chao1 was significantly lower in multiple sclerosis patients than in controls. A handful of TRBV segments appeared more often in patients than in controls, and TRBV5-6, TRBV5-1 and TRBV20-1 were among these.

The clonotype was recovered from a girl aged 2 to 9 with multiple sclerosis. The chain has TRBV6-5 and TRBJ2-1; weak D call: TRBD2 (5 bases). The sequenced sample consisted of blood. CDR3 residues: CASTGSPSSYNEQFF. The DNA of the CDR3 is TGTGCCAGCACGGGGTCCCCGAGCTCCTACAATGAGCAGTTCTTC.